This T cell receptor (beta chain) stems from a study of blood T cell repertoires in COVID-19. Across the whole study: From the United States, Italy and Spain came samples of acute and convalescent COVID-19. PBMCs, B-cell-depleted T cells, or T cells were the source of the cDNA or gDNA that made up the material.

The V and J ends lost 0 bases and 4 bases, in that order; junction bases with no gene match: 3. This CDR3 spans 14 amino acids. Germline V gene sequence: CDR1 SQVTM, CDR2 ANQGSEA. A single count supports this clone. Cohort 3 donors were reported recovered after two negative PCRs, clearance, or symptom resolution. The protocol was immunoSEQ multiplex PCR, while the TCRdb copy is restricted to in-frame clones and leaves out a portion. Here the sample spans 300,000 to 400,000 clones, about 87% being singletons. The receptor was derived from a man aged 25-45 years who had recovered from COVID-19. Input material: PBMCs or T cells enriched from blood (not recorded which). The chain links TRBV29-1 to TRBJ2-7, with 10 bases identical to TRBD1. Written as DNA, the CDR3 is TGCAGCGTTGAAGATAGGGACAGGGGATACGAGCAGTACTTC. Protein product: CSVEDRDRGYEQYF.